Listed below are T cell receptor beta chains from one sample, sequenced in a study of radiotherapy plus CTLA-4 blockade in lung cancer. Some clones are missing from TCRdb's copy, which holds only in-frame ones; the method was immunoSEQ multiplex PCR. The sample lists more than 90,000 clones; about 90% were seen once. The sequences come from peripheral blood, collected from a patient treated with radiotherapy plus ipilimumab. The source is a human donor with non-small cell lung cancer that progressed on radiotherapy plus ipilimumab. CDR3s include the opening cysteine and the closing phenylalanine or tryptophan. The D gene is left open where the match is weak. For some rows the clone size is stated as once, few or many, or as a class when expanded; others skip it.

>16|.|TRBV6-5|TRBJ2-1|.
TGTGCCAGCAGTTACTCGATAACCCAGGGGCAAGATGAGCAGTTCTTC
CASSYSITQGQDEQFF
>13|.|TRBV19|TRBJ2-2|.
TGTGCCAGTAGTATCTGGTTCCACGGGGAGCTGTTTTTT
CASSIWFHGELFF
>13|.|TRBV5-6|TRBJ1-5|once
TGTGCCAGCAGCTTAGGTAGCAATCAGCCCCAGCATTTT
CASSLGSNQPQHF
>15|.|TRBV4-1|TRBJ1-5|.
TGCGCCAGCAGCCCTACAGGAGGCGTGGGGCAGCCCCAGCATTTT
CASSPTGGVGQPQHF
>15|TRBD1|TRBV6-1|TRBJ1-1|.
TGTGCCAGCAGTGAAGCGACAGGGGGGGCCACTGAAGCTTTCTTT
CASSEATGGATEAFF
>19|.|TRBV6-1|TRBJ1-3|.
TGTGCCAGCAGTGATGTTTTCGGGCAGTCTTTTAGCTCTGGAAACACCATATATTTT
CASSDVFGQSFSSGNTIYF
>13|.|TRBV10-3|TRBJ1-4|few
TGTGCCATCAGTGAGCTCGGTAGGGAAAAACTGTTTTTT
CAISELGREKLFF
>15|TRBD2|TRBV27|TRBJ2-3|.
TGTGCCAGCAGTACACGGACTAGCGGGGGGGATACGCAGTATTTT
CASSTRTSGGDTQYF
>14|.|TRBV5-6|TRBJ2-3|.
TGTGCCAGCAGCACCGGGATTAGGGGAGATACGCAGTATTTT
CASSTGIRGDTQYF
>14|TRBD2|TRBV7-8|TRBJ2-1|few
TGTGCCAGCAGCACCGGGACTAGCTACAATGAGCAGTTCTTC
CASSTGTSYNEQFF
>13|.|TRBV19|TRBJ1-1|.
TGTGCCAGTAGTACCGCGGGGGACACTGAAGCTTTCTTT
CASSTAGDTEAFF
>17|.|TRBV2|TRBJ2-4|once
TGTGCCAGCCTACCCCGCGTGGGGGCCGCAGCCAAAAACATTCAGTACTTC
CASLPRVGAAAKNIQYF
>15|TRBD2|TRBV18|TRBJ2-5|.
TGTGCCAGCTCACAGATAGCGGGAGCCCAAGAGACCCAGTACTTC
CASSQIAGAQETQYF
>13|.|TRBV2|TRBJ2-7|.
TGTGCCAGCAGGCAAGATACTAGCAGTCGGCAGTACTTC
CASRQDTSSRQYF
>13|.|TRBV29-1|TRBJ2-1|.
TGCAGCGGGGCTATTCAGGGTTACAATGAGCAGTTCTTC
CSGAIQGYNEQFF
>15|.|TRBV11-2|TRBJ1-1|.
TGTGCCAGCAGCTTAGTGACAGGAGGGAACACTGAAGCTTTCTTT
CASSLVTGGNTEAFF
>14|.|TRBV6-1|TRBJ2-1|.
TGTGCCAGCAGGTTTATGACGGTCTACAATGAGCAGTTCTTC
CASRFMTVYNEQFF
>15|TRBD2|TRBV7-8|TRBJ2-1|.
TGTGCCAGCAGCCTAGCGGGGTCCCTCTACAATGAGCAGTTCTTC
CASSLAGSLYNEQFF
>10|.|TRBV20-1|TRBJ2-1|.
TGCAGTGTCATTCCGGGTGAGCAGTTCTTC
CSVIPGEQFF
>15|.|TRBV10-3|TRBJ2-1|.
TGTGCCATCAGTGACTCACAGGGTGGAACCGGGGAGCAGTTCTTC
CAISDSQGGTGEQFF
>14|TRBD1|TRBV25-1|TRBJ1-1|.
TGTGCCAGCAGCCGCGGGAACAGGGGCACTGAAGCTTTCTTT
CASSRGNRGTEAFF
>11|.|TRBV6-6|TRBJ1-2|.
TGTGCCAGCAGTTACGTGGGTGGCTACACCTTC
CASSYVGGYTF
>12|.|TRBV6-5|TRBJ1-4|.
TGTGCCAGCAGTATCTGGGGAGGGCAACTGTTTTTT
CASSIWGGQLFF
>17|.|TRBV7-8|TRBJ2-1|once
TGTGCCAGCAGTCCATCACCTAGGGGGAGGGCCGGGAATGAGCAGTTCTTC
CASSPSPRGRAGNEQFF
>12|TRBD2|TRBV5-1|TRBJ2-7|.
TGCGCCAGCAGCTTGGGGGAGGGAGAGCAGTACTTC
CASSLGEGEQYF
>15|.|TRBV19|TRBJ2-1|.
TGTGCCAGTAGTACGACGGGAGATCTGTACAATGAGCAGTTCTTC
CASSTTGDLYNEQFF
>16|TRBD2|TRBV27|TRBJ2-2|once
TGTGCCAGCAGACAAAGGACTAGTTCGAACACCGGGGAGCTGTTTTTT
CASRQRTSSNTGELFF
>20|TRBD2|TRBV7-6|TRBJ2-1|.
TGTGCCAGCAGCTTATCGTGGGGGGAAGGACTAGCGGGAGGAAACAATGAGCAGTTCTTC
CASSLSWGEGLAGGNNEQFF
>13|.|TRBV13|TRBJ2-3|.
TGTGCCAGCAGCCCCCGTCCCCCAGATACGCAGTATTTT
CASSPRPPDTQYF
>12|TRBD1|TRBV11-2|TRBJ1-1|.
TGTGCCTGGGGGGACAGGGGCCTCGGAGCTTTCTTT
CAWGDRGLGAFF
>12|.|TRBV7-9|TRBJ1-2|.
TGTGCCAGCAGCTTAAGTCCTACTGGCTACACCTTC
CASSLSPTGYTF
>16|TRBD1|TRBV19|TRBJ2-7|.
TGTGCCAGTAGCCGCGGACAGGGTTTAGGAGAGGACGAGCAGTACTTC
CASSRGQGLGEDEQYF
>17|TRBD2|TRBV5-1|TRBJ2-7|.
TGCGCCAGCAGCTTGGCCGTAAGGACTAGCGGGACATACGAGCAGTACTTC
CASSLAVRTSGTYEQYF
>14|.|TRBV27|TRBJ1-1|.
TGTGCCAGCAGTTTAGCGGGGGTCGGGACTGAAGCTTTCTTT
CASSLAGVGTEAFF
>15|TRBD1|TRBV7-9|TRBJ1-1|.
TGTGCCAGCATCAGGGACAGGATGGAGAACACTGAAGCTTTCTTT
CASIRDRMENTEAFF
>14|.|TRBV12-5|TRBJ1-3|.
TGTGCTAGTGGACCTCAAAGCTCTGGAAACACCATATATTTT
CASGPQSSGNTIYF
>15|TRBD2|TRBV5-1|TRBJ2-7|.
TGCGCCAGCAGCCAACAGGGACTAGGGTCCTACGAGCAGTACTTC
CASSQQGLGSYEQYF
>14|TRBD1|TRBV6-1|TRBJ1-1|.
TGTGCCAGCAGTGGACAGGGGGGAAAGACTGAAGCTTTCTTT
CASSGQGGKTEAFF
>18|.|TRBV7-8|TRBJ1-2|.
TGTGCCAGCAGCTCGCTGACTCCTGAGAGCCAGGGGACCTATGGCTACACCTTC
CASSSLTPESQGTYGYTF
>15|.|TRBV11-3|TRBJ2-3|.
TGTGCCAGCAGCACTCGGGAAGGGGGCACAGATACGCAGTATTTT
CASSTREGGTDTQYF
>15|TRBD1|TRBV7-9|TRBJ2-7|.
TGTGCCAGCAGCTCACTGGGACAGCAAACCTACGAGCAGTACTTC
CASSSLGQQTYEQYF
>13|TRBD2|TRBV6-6|TRBJ2-7|.
TGTGCCAGCATCAACGGGGGAGGGTACGAGCAGTACTTC
CASINGGGYEQYF
>16|TRBD2|TRBV2|TRBJ2-3|few
TGTGCCAGCAGGACTCGACTAGCGGGAGGGGATTATACGCAGTATTTT
CASRTRLAGGDYTQYF
>11|.|TRBV12-5|TRBJ2-7|.
TGTGCTAGTGGTTTGGTCTACGAGCAGTACTTC
CASGLVYEQYF
>13|.|TRBV6-5|TRBJ1-1|.
TGTGCCAGCACCCAAGACTTGAACACTGAAGCTTTCTTT
CASTQDLNTEAFF
>15|.|TRBV7-2|TRBJ2-7|once
TGTGCCAGCAGCTTATCCCGGGACACTTGGAAGGAGCAGTACTTC
CASSLSRDTWKEQYF
>15|TRBD1|TRBV7-9|TRBJ1-2|.
TGTGCCAGCAGCTTAGGACAGGGGTTTGACTATGGCTACACCTTC
CASSLGQGFDYGYTF
>11|.|TRBV6-5|TRBJ1-5|.
TGTGCCAGCAATCCTTGGCAGCCCCAGCATTTT
CASNPWQPQHF
>15|.|TRBV5-6|TRBJ2-2|.
TGTGCCAGCAGACATGGACAGAAGAACACCGGGGAGCTGTTTTTT
CASRHGQKNTGELFF
>14|.|TRBV5-1|TRBJ1-3|.
TGCGCCAGCACCTCGTGGTGGGTAGTAAACACCATATATTTT
CASTSWWVVNTIYF
>15|.|TRBV6-1|TRBJ2-7|.
TGTGCCAGCAGCACGGAGCATGGTAGCTCCTACGAGCAGTACTTC
CASSTEHGSSYEQYF
>11|.|TRBV7-9|TRBJ2-7|.
TGTGCCAGCAGCTTAGGTGGAGGGCAGTACTTC
CASSLGGGQYF
>13|.|TRBV29-1|TRBJ2-1|.
TGCAGCGTTGTCCGTCGAACCTACAATGAGCAGTTCTTC
CSVVRRTYNEQFF
>14|.|TRBV5-1|TRBJ2-5|.
TGCGCCAGCAGCCTGGGGACGGCAGGAGAGACCCAGTACTTC
CASSLGTAGETQYF
>13|.|TRBV6-5|TRBJ2-7|.
TGTGCCAGCAAACTAGGAGGAGGCTACGAGCAGTACTTC
CASKLGGGYEQYF
>17|TRBD2|TRBV27|TRBJ2-1|.
TGTGCCAGCAGTTTATGGGCGGGAGGGCCTAATTACAATGAGCAGTTCTTC
CASSLWAGGPNYNEQFF
>16|.|TRBV21-1|TRBJ1-1|.
TGTGCCAGCAGACACCCTCCTAGGCTTTCCGGCACTGAAGCTTTCTTT
CASRHPPRLSGTEAFF